This record covers a single TCR beta chain. This clone was recorded only once. What this receptor recognizes is not known. Qualities for individual bases were not recorded, and no much larger clone is one base off. These data are taken from a study of a mutant IDH1 vaccine in newly diagnosed glioma (dated by TCRdb to the early 2020s). About the investigation overall: The roughly 34 treated patients were roughly 62% male and roughly 40% female, with a mean age of roughly 42 years. Before enrollment, most patients had been given radiochemotherapy with temozolomide as standard therapy, while the rest had received either radiotherapy alone or temozolomide alone. Peripheral blood was drawn at six visits: V03 (baseline), V05, V07, V10, V12 and V13. Longitudinal TCRB deep sequencing was performed for 25 to 30 treated patients wherever samples were available for exploratory analyses.

V and J are truncated by 0 bases and 5 bases respectively, leaving an intervening sequence of 11 bases. From its cysteine to its phenylalanine, the CDR3 spans 14 amino acids. Just the 42-base CDR3 DNA is kept, in frame starting at base 1. From a lookup of the germline V gene, CDR1 and CDR2 are LGHNA and YNFKEQ. The investigation overall reported the following: Changes in the top peripheral T cell clonotypes picked up by TCRB sequencing did not appear to be linked to pseudoprogression. It was noted by the authors that analyses of patient blood samples could not be reproduced owing to sample limitations. Availability determined which PBMC samples were chosen for TCRB deep sequencing. Across multiple MHC alleles, vaccine-induced immune responses were seen in 90% to 95% of patients.

Library generation was performed with the immunoSEQ multiplex PCR assay. Rearranged TCR beta chain sequences were amplified with the hsTCRB Kit following the manufacturer's protocol. An Illumina MiSeq was used to sequence the TCRB libraries. As for the original processing: Demultiplexing, trimming and gene mapping were performed with the kit vendor's proprietary platform. The source is immuneACCESS, and TCRdb retained only in-frame sequences with V and J called. Part of the clones is not carried over; for the studies checked, unresolved V genes explain less than half of this, and the remainder is unexplained. That table is the source of V, J and clone size, and D and trimming were worked out from the DNA. Present in this sample are approximately 67,000 clones, around 83% of which were seen just once. The ten top clones hold 4.6% of the sample. The intended sense of this specimen's time point label: baseline, week 1 (first vaccination visit). This sample's treatment or condition label indicates: pre-vaccination baseline after standard-of-care therapy. Donors had newly diagnosed WHO grade 3 or 4 IDH1-mutant astrocytomas with loss of nuclear ATRX. The samples were drawn from NOA16, a multicentre, single-arm, open-label phase I trial in Germany that tested a mutant IDH1 peptide vaccine in humans for the first time. Visit V03 blood draws served as the baseline sample for immunogenicity testing. Genomic DNA for TCRB sequencing was extracted from EDTA blood using the DNeasy Blood and Tissue Kit.

Rearrangement joined TRBV4-2 to TRBJ2-7; the D gene identity is not certain. The material was peripheral blood mononuclear cells (PBMCs), obtained from a glioma patient treated with radiotherapy, temozolomide or both. The clonotype comes from a woman under 30 with glioma. Some clones in this sample may be carry-over from other donors' samples. Read as DNA, the sequence is TGTGCCAGCAGCCAAGACGCTAGAACCAACGAGCAGTACTTC. This yields the protein CASSQDARTNEQYF.